What follows are 27 T cell receptor beta chains derived from one specimen sequenced in a study of immune aging and cytomegalovirus after organ transplant. The time point: five sample-tagged time points from pre-transplant (day -1) to day 368 post-transplant, pooled. BD Rhapsody targeted mRNA and AbSeq chemistry was used for microwell cell capture and library preparation. TCRdb independently ran MiXCR on the single-cell sequencing reads; one entry per CDR3 protein. This table has about 21,000 distinct CDR3 sequences, roughly 36% appearing once. The antigens of these receptors remain unknown. The sequencing used CMV peptide-activated CD4+ and CD8+ T cells sorted from blood, collected at five time points, pooled. Stated subset: sorted CD8+CD137+ and CD4+CD154+ T cells after roughly 12 h CMV IE-1 peptide stimulation. These receptor sequences come from a female donor who had a heart transplant and CMV viremia.

This sequence joins TRBV7-9 and TRBJ1-2, with D possibly being TRBD1 (6 bases). CDR3 size: 14 residues. V was cut by 4 bases and J by 2 bases, with 11 bases left in between. The germline V gene encodes CDR1 SEHNR and CDR2 FQNEAQ (reference sequence). DNA for the CDR3: TGTGCCAGCAGCTCCACGGACAGAAACTATGGCTACACCTTC. This translates into CASSSTDRNYGYTF.

Within the sample, this clonotype is medium-sized. The chain couples TRBV6-6 to TRBJ2-7, with 10 positions matching TRBD1. J lost 2 bases, V lost 0 bases, and 4 bases had no gene match. The CDR3 extends over 16 amino acids. The germline V gene encodes CDR1 MNHNY and CDR2 SVGAGI (reference sequence). CDR3 nucleotides: TGTGCCAGCAGTTACTCGACGGACAGGGGGACCTACGAGCAGTACTTC. Translation gives CASSYSTDRGTYEQYF.

In its sample, this clonotype is medium-sized. The chain is built from TRBV3-1 and TRBJ2-1; 10 bases are a match to TRBD2. With V trimmed by 6 bases and J by 0 bases, 2 bases remained unmatched. The CDR3 length is 15 residues. The germline CDR1 and CDR2 sequences are LGHDT and YNNKEL (reference sequence). In nucleotides, the CDR3 is TGTGCCAGCAGTGTAGCGGGAGGCTCCTACAATGAGCAGTTCTTC. This encodes CASSVAGGSYNEQFF.

This clonotype was found once. The chain has TRBV27 and TRBJ2-7; D uncertain. The CDR3 consists of 13 residues. CDR1 and CDR2 from the germline V gene are MNHEY and SMNVEV (reference sequence). V shed 5 bases and J shed 1 base, with 9 bases lying between them. The CDR3 coding sequence is TGTGCCAGCAGTCCCGGGCAGTCCTACGAGCAGTACTTC. This sequence encodes CASSPGQSYEQYF.

V is TRBV3-1 and J is TRBJ1-2; D is uncertain. The CDR3 covers 13 residues. Germline loops: CDR1 LGHDT, CDR2 YNNKEL (reference sequence). Trimming removed 1 base from V and 8 bases from J, with 11 bases in between. CDR3 region: CASSQGSSGGYTF. DNA of the CDR3: TGTGCCAGCAGCCAAGGCTCGTCTGGGGGCTACACCTTC.

The chain joins TRBV20-1 to TRBJ1-2; 10 bases are a match to TRBD1. This CDR3 region has 13 residues. Trimming cost V 6 bases and J 8 bases; bases outside gene matches: 9. CDR1 and CDR2 (germline): DFQATT, SNEGSKA (reference sequence). CDR3 DNA sequence: TGCAGTGCCACCGGGACAGGGGCCGGAGGCTACACCTTC. Protein product: CSATGTGAGGYTF.

In its sample, this clonotype was seen many times. Sequence at one end of the junction differs from germline and may be a read error. The rearrangement links TRBV19 to TRBJ1-5, with no clear D. Germline V lookup: CDR1 LNHDA, CDR2 SQIVND (reference sequence). The CDR3 totals 14 residues. The CDR3 region has the DNA TGTGCCAGTATTTCGGGGTCAAGCAATCGGCCCCAGCATTTT. Its translation is CASISGSSNRPQHF.

This clonotype ranks as medium-sized. The chain combines TRBV30 with TRBJ2-7; no reliable D call. CDR1 GTSNPN and CDR2 SVGIG come from the germline V gene (reference sequence). V lost 3 bases and J 5 bases, leaving 8 bases between the germline ends. There are 11 residues in the CDR3. CDR3: CAWSRVDEQYF. CDR3 DNA sequence: TGTGCCTGGAGCCGGGTCGACGAGCAGTACTTC.

The chain uses TRBV6-1 and TRBJ2-3, with 7 bases lining up with TRBD2. V was clipped by 7 bases and J by 5 bases; unmatched bases: 12. The CDR3 contains 15 residues. CDR1 and CDR2 (germline): MNHNS, SASEGT. CDR3 amino acids: CASKWGEGRIDTQYF. The DNA of the CDR3 is TGTGCCAGCAAGTGGGGGGAGGGGCGTATAGATACGCAGTATTTT.

The V call is TRBV5-1, the J call TRBJ2-2; no firm D call. Deletions cut 4 bases from V and 6 bases from J, with 13 bases between. The CDR3 length is 14 residues. CDR1 is SGHRS, CDR2 YFSETQ, per germline. The CDR3 DNA sequence: TGCGCCAGCAGCCCTGGTACGAGCGCCGGGGAGCTGTTTTTT. It specifies CASSPGTSAGELFF.

This chain joins TRBV6-1 and TRBJ2-5; possibly TRBD2 for D (6 bases). The CDR3 is 15 residues long. Trimming removed 4 bases from V and 1 base from J, with 13 bases in between. Germline V lookup: CDR1 MNHNS, CDR2 SASEGT. The CDR3 is CASSAYGTLQETQYF. The CDR3 DNA reads TGTGCCAGCAGTGCCTACGGGACTCTCCAAGAGACCCAGTACTTC.

This clonotype was seen at least ten times. Being one base from a much bigger clone, this may be a read error. The chain couples TRBV10-3 to TRBJ2-7; D may be TRBD1 (5 bases). The CDR3 runs to 14 residues. Germline V lookup: CDR1 ENHRY, CDR2 SYGVKD. The CDR3 loop reads CAVSEAAGQGEQYF. CDR3 DNA: TGTGCCGTCAGTGAGGCGGCAGGGCAGGGAGAGCAGTACTTC.

The V gene is TRBV4-2, the J gene TRBJ2-5, with no clear D. Trimming removed 4 bases at V and 3 bases at J, with 15 bases between. Per the germline V gene, CDR1 is LGHNA and CDR2 is YNFKEQ. This CDR3 region has 15 residues. In DNA, the CDR3 is TGTGCCAGCAGCCCCCTATCCCGACAAGAAGAGACCCAGTACTTC. Protein sequence: CASSPLSRQEETQYF.

Regarding this clonotype: Compared with germline, one end of the junction differs, possibly owing to a read error. The J gene is TRBJ1-2, the V gene TRBV2, with a tentative D call TRBD1 (5 bases). Germline CDR1 SNHLY, CDR2 FYNNEI. There are 12 residues in the CDR3. CDR3 DNA: TGTGCCTGCAGTATTGCAGGGAATGGCTACACCTTC. Translating gives CACSIAGNGYTF.

This sequence joins TRBV6-1 and TRBJ2-1; TRBD2 aligns across 14 bases. Germline assignment: CDR1 MNHNS and CDR2 SASEGT. The ends lost 6 bases at V and 9 bases at J; junction bases unmatched: 10. The CDR3 runs 16 residues. In DNA, the CDR3 is TGTGCCAGCAGGGATCTGACTAGCGGGAGGGCCCTTGAGCAGTTCTTC. Its translation is CASRDLTSGRALEQFF.

This clonotype was recorded a few times. This rearrangement joins TRBV11-3 to TRBJ2-1, with 11 nucleotides matching TRBD2. The V and J ends lost 1 base and 6 bases, in that order; junction bases with no gene match: 2. CDR1 is SGHNT, CDR2 YENEEA, per germline. This CDR3 region has 15 residues. In DNA, the CDR3 is TGTGCCAGCAGCTTAGGACTAGCGGGACTCAATGAGCAGTTCTTC. Amino acid sequence: CASSLGLAGLNEQFF.

This chain connects TRBV6-1 to TRBJ2-7, with D perhaps matching TRBD2 (5 bases). Per the germline V gene, CDR1 is MNHNS and CDR2 is SASEGT. The ends were cut back, 2 bases at V and 0 bases at J, with 11 bases in the middle. The CDR3 length is 15 residues. DNA for the CDR3: TGTGCCAGCAGTGAACGAGGAGGTGGCTCCTACGAGCAGTACTTC. This gives the protein CASSERGGGSYEQYF.

This clonotype has at least ten counts. The V and J genes are TRBV5-4 and TRBJ2-1; D perhaps matches TRBD2 (6 bases). V lost 4 bases to trimming and J lost 9 bases, with 14 bases between them. The CDR3 extends over 13 amino acids. CDR1 and CDR2 from the germline V gene are SGHNT and YYREEE (reference sequence). CDR3: CASSLGTGSEQFF. In nucleotides, the CDR3 is TGTGCCAGCAGCCTCGGGACTGGCAGTGAGCAGTTCTTC.

The chain links TRBV5-5 to TRBJ1-5; no reliable D call. Germline V gene sequence: CDR1 SGHKS, CDR2 YYEKEE (reference sequence). V was cut by 2 bases and J by 4 bases, with 7 bases left in between. This CDR3 contains 13 residues. DNA for the CDR3: TGTGCCAGCAGCTTCGAAGGGAATCAGCCCCAGCATTTT. Encoded protein: CASSFEGNQPQHF.

This clonotype was found many times. The V and J genes are TRBV18 and TRBJ1-6; TRBD1 is a possible D gene (6 bases). This CDR3 contains 17 residues. Trimming took 1 base from V and 1 from J, leaving 11 bases between them. Germline V CDR1 and CDR2: KGHSH, LQKENI. The CDR3 region has the DNA TGTGCCAGCTCACCACAACAGGGAAATTCCTATAATTCACCCCTCCACTTT. It is translated as CASSPQQGNSYNSPLHF.

For this clonotype: One end of the junction is discordant with germline, which a read error may explain. This chain uses TRBV10-3 with TRBJ2-1; 8 nucleotides match TRBD2. Germline V gives CDR1 ENHRY, CDR2 SYGVKD. CDR3 size: 13 residues. In nucleotides, the CDR3 is TGTACCATTCAACCAGCGGGAGCCAATGAGCAGTTCTTC. Amino acid sequence: CTIQPAGANEQFF.

The chain has TRBV13 and TRBJ1-6; 8 bases agree with TRBD1. Per germline, CDR1 PRHDT and CDR2 FYEKMQ (reference sequence). V was clipped by 3 bases and J by 10 bases; unmatched bases: 8. CDR3 size: 15 residues. CDR3 loop: CASSFLDRERSPLHF. The CDR3 region has the DNA TGTGCCAGCAGCTTCCTGGACAGGGAGCGGTCACCCCTCCACTTT. The whole variable domain, filled in from reference TRBV13 and TRBJ1-6, reads AAGVIQSPRHLIKEKRETATLKCYPIPRHDTVYWYQQGPGQDPQFLISFYEKMQSDKGSIPDRFSAQQFSDYHSELNMSSLELGDSALYFCASSFLDRERSPLHFGNGTRLTVT.

CDR3 sequence (DNA): TGCAGTGCTAACCAGGGGGATTACGAGCAGTACTTC. Translating gives CSANQGDYEQYF. The V and J genes are TRBV20-1 and TRBJ2-7; 7 bases agree with TRBD1. Trimming removed 4 bases from V and 4 bases from J; junction bases left unmatched: 4. Germline V CDR1 and CDR2: DFQATT, SNEGSKA (reference sequence). The CDR3 has 12 residues.

This clonotype was counted only a few times. The V gene is TRBV6-5, the J gene TRBJ2-1; D gene unclear. V shed 1 base and J shed 8 bases, with 15 bases lying between them. The CDR3 has 15 amino acids. Per germline, CDR1 MNHEY and CDR2 SVGAGI. The CDR3 spells CASSYFPGVGDEQFF. CDR3 DNA: TGTGCCAGCAGTTACTTTCCGGGCGTCGGCGATGAGCAGTTCTTC.

The genes are TRBV5-1 and TRBJ1-6, with D perhaps matching TRBD1 (5 bases). Germline assignment: CDR1 SGHRS and CDR2 YFSETQ. The length of the CDR3 is 15 residues. V was shortened by 6 bases and J by 11 bases, with 21 bases between the two germline ends. In DNA, the CDR3 is TGCGCCAGCACCCCGACAAGAGACAGCCGGACACCCCTCCACTTT. This translates into CASTPTRDSRTPLHF.

The V call is TRBV27, the J call TRBJ2-3; 10 bases match TRBD1. After removal of 5 bases from V and 0 bases from J, the junction contained 8 bases not matched to a gene. The germline V gene has CDR1 MNHEY and CDR2 SMNVEV (reference sequence). The CDR3 sequence is 17 residues long. Here the CDR3 reads CASSPTGTGVSTDTQYF. The CDR3 nucleotides read TGTGCCAGCAGTCCCACGGGGACAGGGGTTAGCACAGATACGCAGTATTTT.

The V call is TRBV25-1, the J call TRBJ1-2; TRBD1 agrees at 9 bases. After removal of 4 bases from V and 7 bases from J, the junction contained 1 base not matched to a gene. This CDR3 has 12 amino acids. Germline CDR1 is MGHDK and CDR2 is SYGVNS. The CDR3 spells CASSATGGGYTF. The CDR3 DNA reads TGTGCCAGCAGTGCGACAGGGGGTGGCTACACCTTC.